This T cell receptor (beta chain) emerged from a study of CD8+CD57+ T cells in acquired aplastic anemia. For the study at large: Sorted cells (CD4+ and CD8+) yielded DNA amounts that averaged approximately 3.1 ug. Healthy donor CD4+ samples were sequenced to a depth that averaged approximately 10 million reads.

Study-wide results and caveats: Patients and controls shared about 30 CD8+ CDR3 sequences. Patients showed no significant difference from controls in CD8+ Simpson's diversity.

Points on this clonotype: Its antigen remains unknown.

According to the study, genomic DNA was the template for TCR beta VDJ and CDR3 profiling. TCRdb redid the calling of the reads with MiXCR, one entry per CDR3 protein. The table includes tens of thousands of distinct CDR3 sequences, around 42% detected once. The receptor's source is a human donor in good health, serving as a control. The sample comprised sorted CD4+, CD8+, or CD8+CD57+ T cells (not recorded which) from PBMCs.

This chain's CDR3 is CATSDVLIGRIYEQYF. The CDR3 DNA reads TGTGCCACCAGTGATGTTTTGATCGGACGGATCTACGAGCAGTACTTC. V usage is TRBV24-1 and J usage is TRBJ2-7; D is unclear. The CDR3 spans 16 residues. The V gene lost 3 bases and the J gene lost 3 bases, with 17 bases spanning the gap. Germline loops: CDR1 KGHDR, CDR2 SFDVKD.